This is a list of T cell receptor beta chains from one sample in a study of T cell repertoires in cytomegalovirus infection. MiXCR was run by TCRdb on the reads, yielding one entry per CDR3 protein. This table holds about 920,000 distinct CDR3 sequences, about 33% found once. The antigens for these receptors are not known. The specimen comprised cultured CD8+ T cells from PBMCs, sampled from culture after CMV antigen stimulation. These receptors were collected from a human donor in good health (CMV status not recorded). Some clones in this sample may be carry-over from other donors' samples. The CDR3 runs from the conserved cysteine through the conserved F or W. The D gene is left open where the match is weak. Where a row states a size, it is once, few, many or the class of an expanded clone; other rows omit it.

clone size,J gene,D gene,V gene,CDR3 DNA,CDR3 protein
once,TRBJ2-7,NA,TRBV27,TGTGCCAGCAGTCTTTACAGCGAAGGCTACGAGCAGTACTTC,CASSLYSEGYEQYF
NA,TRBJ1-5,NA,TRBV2,TGTGCCAGCAGTGAATTTGGGACTCCAAAGCAGCCCCAGCATTTT,CASSEFGTPKQPQHF
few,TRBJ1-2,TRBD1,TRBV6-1,TGTGCCAGCAGTGAGTGGACAGGAGCCAACAACTATGGCTACACCTTC,CASSEWTGANNYGYTF
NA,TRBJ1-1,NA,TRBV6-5,TGTGCCAGGGGAACAGGGAAGGACACTGAAGCTTTCTTT,CARGTGKDTEAFF
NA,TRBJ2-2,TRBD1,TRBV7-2,TGTGCCAGCAGCTTATCTTCAGGGGGAGTAACCGGGGAGCTGTTTTTT,CASSLSSGGVTGELFF
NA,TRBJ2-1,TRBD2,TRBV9,TGTGCCAGCAGCGTAGCTCCCAGACTAGCGGGGGAAGCTGAGCAGTTCTTC,CASSVAPRLAGEAEQFF
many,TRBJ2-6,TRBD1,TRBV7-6,TGTGCCAGCAGCTATACCGGGACAGGGTCCGGGGCCAACGTCCTGACTTTC,CASSYTGTGSGANVLTF
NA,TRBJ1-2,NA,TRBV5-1,TGCGCCAGCAGGCTTCCCGGGACGGAAAACTATGGCTACACCTTC,CASRLPGTENYGYTF
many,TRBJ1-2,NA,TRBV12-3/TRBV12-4,TGTGCCAGCAGTTTTGGCCAGGCCTATGGCTACACCTTC,CASSFGQAYGYTF
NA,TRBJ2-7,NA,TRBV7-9,TGTGCCAGCAGCTTAGAAGGACAAGCCTACGAGCAGTACTTC,CASSLEGQAYEQYF
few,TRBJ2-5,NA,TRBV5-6,TGTGCCAGCAGCTTGTGGGGGGACCAAGAGACCCAGTACTTC,CASSLWGDQETQYF
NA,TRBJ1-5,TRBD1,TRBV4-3,TGCGCCAGCAGCTTTAGGACAGGGGGACAGCCCCAGCATTTT,CASSFRTGGQPQHF
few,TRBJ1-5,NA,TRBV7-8,TGTGCCAGCAGCTTAGCCTACAAACAGGGTAGCAATCAGCCCCAGCATTTT,CASSLAYKQGSNQPQHF
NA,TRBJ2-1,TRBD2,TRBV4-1,TGCGCCAGCAGCCAACATCCTAGCGGGGCTATACCTTACAATGAGCAGTTCTTC,CASSQHPSGAIPYNEQFF
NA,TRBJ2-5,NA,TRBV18,TGTGCCAGCTCTATCGGGCCGGACCAAGAGACCCAGTACTTC,CASSIGPDQETQYF
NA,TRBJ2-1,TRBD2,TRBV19,TGTGCCAGTAGTTTCGGACTAGACTACAATGAGCAGTTCTTC,CASSFGLDYNEQFF
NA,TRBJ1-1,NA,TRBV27,TGTGCCAGCAGTGCCCATGGTCGTGACACTGAAGCTTTCTTT,CASSAHGRDTEAFF
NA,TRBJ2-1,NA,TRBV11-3,TGTGCCAGCAGCTCCGGGGTGGGGGCTTACAATGAGCAGTTCTTC,CASSSGVGAYNEQFF
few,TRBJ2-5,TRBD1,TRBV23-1,TGCGCCAGCAGTCAGCAACAGGGGCCAGGAGAGACCCAGTACTTC,CASSQQQGPGETQYF
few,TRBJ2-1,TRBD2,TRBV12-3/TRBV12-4,TGTGCCAGCATCCCACGGGGGGGGTACAATGAGCAGTTCTTC,CASIPRGGYNEQFF
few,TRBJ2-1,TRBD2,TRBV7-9,TGTGCCAGCAGCTTAGGGGGAGCGGGGGGGCTCCTCTACAATGAGCAGTTCTTC,CASSLGGAGGLLYNEQFF
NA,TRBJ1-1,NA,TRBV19,TGTGCCAGTAGTACCTCAGGGTGGACTGAAGCTTTCTTT,CASSTSGWTEAFF
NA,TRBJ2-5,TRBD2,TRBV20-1,TGCAGTGCTAGAGATAGGGCGGCTAGCGGGCACCAAGAGACCCAGTACTTC,CSARDRAASGHQETQYF
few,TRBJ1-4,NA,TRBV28,TGTGCCAGCAGTTTTTTAAAGACTCAGGACACAACTAATGAAAAACTGTTTTTT,CASSFLKTQDTTNEKLFF
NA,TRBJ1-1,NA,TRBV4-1,TGCGCCAGCAGCCATAGGGACTCCCCCTACCCTATGAACACTGAAGCTTTCTTT,CASSHRDSPYPMNTEAFF
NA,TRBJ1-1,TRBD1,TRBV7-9,TGTGCCAGCAGCTTAGAAAAGACAGGGGTATACACTGAAGCTTTCTTT,CASSLEKTGVYTEAFF
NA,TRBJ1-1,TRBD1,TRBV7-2,TGTGCCAGCAGCTTATGGGACAGGAACACTGAAGCTTTCTTT,CASSLWDRNTEAFF
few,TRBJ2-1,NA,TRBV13,TGTGCCAGCAGCCCCAGGGGAGGGGGGGCTAGGAATGAGCAGTTCTTC,CASSPRGGGARNEQFF
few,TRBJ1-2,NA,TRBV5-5,TGTGCCAGCAGCGAGGGCCAGGGCCGCGGGTATGGCTACACCTTC,CASSEGQGRGYGYTF
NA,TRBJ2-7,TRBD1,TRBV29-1,TGCAGCGTTGAAGAAGGGGACAGGGCCTACGAGCAGTACTTC,CSVEEGDRAYEQYF
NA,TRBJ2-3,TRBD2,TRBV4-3,TGCGCCAGCAGCCAAGATCGGGGTAGCGGGGTCACAGATACGCAGTATTTT,CASSQDRGSGVTDTQYF
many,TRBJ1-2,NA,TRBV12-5,TGTGCTAGTGGTTTAGGCACCTATGGCTACACCTTC,CASGLGTYGYTF
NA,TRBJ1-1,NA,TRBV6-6,TGTGCCAGCAGTTACTCACCCGGGATCCGTACTGAAGCTTTCTTT,CASSYSPGIRTEAFF
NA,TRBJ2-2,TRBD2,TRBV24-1,TGTGCCACCAGTGACGCAAGCGGGAGATGGGGGGAGCTGTTTTTT,CATSDASGRWGELFF
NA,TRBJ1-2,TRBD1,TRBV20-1,TGCAGTGCTAGAGATCTGAGGGACAGGGGGCGTCAGTTTGGCTACACCTTC,CSARDLRDRGRQFGYTF
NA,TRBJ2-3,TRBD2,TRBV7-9,TGTGCCAGCATCGTGACTAGCGGCACAGATACGCAGTATTTT,CASIVTSGTDTQYF
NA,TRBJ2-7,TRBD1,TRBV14,TGTGCCAGCCAGGGACAGGGAGGAGAGCAGTACTTC,CASQGQGGEQYF
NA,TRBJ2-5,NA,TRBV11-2,TGTGCCAGCAGCCATTGCGAGGAGACCCAGTACTTC,CASSHCEETQYF
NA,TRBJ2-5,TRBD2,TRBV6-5,TGTGCCAGCAGCCCGTGGACTAGCGGAAGGGAGACCCAGTACTTC,CASSPWTSGRETQYF
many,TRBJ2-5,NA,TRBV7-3,TGTGCCAGCAGCTTAACGAGTACGGGGGCCCAGTACTTC,CASSLTSTGAQYF
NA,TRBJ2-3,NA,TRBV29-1,TGCAGCGTTCCCCGCACAGATACGCAGTATTTT,CSVPRTDTQYF
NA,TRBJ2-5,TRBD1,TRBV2,TGTGCCAGCAAGCAGGGGGCAGAGACCCAGTACTTC,CASKQGAETQYF
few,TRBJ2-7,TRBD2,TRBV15,TGTGCCACCAGCAGAGATAACGGACTAGCGCGCGAGCAGTACTTC,CATSRDNGLAREQYF
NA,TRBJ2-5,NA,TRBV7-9,TGTGCCAGCAGCTTAGGGCGGCAACAAGAGACCCAGTACTTC,CASSLGRQQETQYF
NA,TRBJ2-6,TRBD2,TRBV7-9,TGTGCCAGCAGCTCCTCCAAACTAGCGGGGGGGCCCCCTGGGGCCAACGTCCTGAGTTTC,CASSSSKLAGGPPGANVLSF
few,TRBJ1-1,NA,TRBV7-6,TGTGCCAGCAGCTTAAATGTTGGGACTGAAGCTTTCTTT,CASSLNVGTEAFF
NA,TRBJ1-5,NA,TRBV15,TGTGCCACCAGCAGAGAGAGGGGGGCCGGTCAGCCCCAGCATTTT,CATSRERGAGQPQHF
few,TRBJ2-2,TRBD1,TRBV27,TGTGCCAGCAGTTTCGGGCAGGGGGCCGGGGAGCTGTTTTTT,CASSFGQGAGELFF